What follows is one T cell receptor beta chain and its context. The method was immunoSEQ multiplex PCR; TCRdb's version includes in-frame clones alone and lacks a portion of them. The sample yields fewer than 500,000 clones, 87% seen once. Two negative PCRs, clearance, or symptom resolution were required of recovered Cohort 3 donors. This specimen comes from a study of blood T cell repertoires in COVID-19. Turning to the study itself: COVID-19 samples collected from the United States, Italy and Spain covered acute and convalescent phases. T cells, B-cell-depleted T cells, or PBMCs provided the cDNA or gDNA that served as material.

This CDR3 has 13 amino acids. The sequence came from a woman aged 18-29 years who had recovered from COVID-19. What was sequenced was PBMCs or T cells enriched from blood (not recorded which). This rearrangement joins TRBV21-1 to TRBJ1-2; the table's D gene call, TRBD1, was not cross checked with the DNA. TRBV21-1 is described as a pseudogene. In DNA, the CDR3 is TGTGCCAGCAGCTCAGGCAGGGGGGATGGCTACACCTTC. It yields the protein CASSSGRGDGYTF.